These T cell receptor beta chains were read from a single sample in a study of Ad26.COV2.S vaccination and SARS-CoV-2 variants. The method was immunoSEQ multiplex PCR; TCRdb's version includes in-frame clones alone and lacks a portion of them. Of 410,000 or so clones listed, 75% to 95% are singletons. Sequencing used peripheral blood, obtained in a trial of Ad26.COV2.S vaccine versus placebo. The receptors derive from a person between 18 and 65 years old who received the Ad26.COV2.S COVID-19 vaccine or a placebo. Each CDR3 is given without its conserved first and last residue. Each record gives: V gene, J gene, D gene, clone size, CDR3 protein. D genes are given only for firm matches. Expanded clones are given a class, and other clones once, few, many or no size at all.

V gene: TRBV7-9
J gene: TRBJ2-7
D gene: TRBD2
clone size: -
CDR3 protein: ASSPVSGRAALPYEQY

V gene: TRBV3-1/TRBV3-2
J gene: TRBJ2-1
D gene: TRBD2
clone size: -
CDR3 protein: ASSLGTSAYNEQF

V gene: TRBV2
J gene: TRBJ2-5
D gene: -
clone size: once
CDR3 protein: ASSLNRAGETQY

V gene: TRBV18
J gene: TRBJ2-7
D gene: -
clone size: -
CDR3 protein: ASSPPSRQQYGEQY

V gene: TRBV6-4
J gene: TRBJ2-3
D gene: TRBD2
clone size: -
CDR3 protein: ASSEWSSGSDTDTQY

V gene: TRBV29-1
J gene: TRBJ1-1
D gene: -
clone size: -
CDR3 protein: SPRSQRMNTEAF

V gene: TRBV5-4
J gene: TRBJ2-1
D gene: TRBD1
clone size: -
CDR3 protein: ASSPRPGQGSEQF

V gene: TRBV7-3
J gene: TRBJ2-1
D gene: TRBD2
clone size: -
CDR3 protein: ASSSGTSAYNEQF

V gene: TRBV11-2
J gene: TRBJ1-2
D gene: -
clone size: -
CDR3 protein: ASSLVPGHGYT

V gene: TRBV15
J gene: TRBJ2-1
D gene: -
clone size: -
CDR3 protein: ATRNPSGVANEQF

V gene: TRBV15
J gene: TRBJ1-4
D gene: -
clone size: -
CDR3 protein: ATSRDVLVTTNEKLF

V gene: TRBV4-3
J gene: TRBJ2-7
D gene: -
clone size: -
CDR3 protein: ASSQDGDSPEQY

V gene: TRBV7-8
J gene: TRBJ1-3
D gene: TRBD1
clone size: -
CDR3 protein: ASSLVGLRGGGGNTIY

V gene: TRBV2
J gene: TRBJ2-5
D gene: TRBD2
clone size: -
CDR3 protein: ASSELLAGGGETQY

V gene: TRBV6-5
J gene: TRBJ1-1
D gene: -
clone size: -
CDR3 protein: ASSLGTVNTEAF

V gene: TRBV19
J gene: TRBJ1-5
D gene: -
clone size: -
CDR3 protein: ASIRWDQPQH

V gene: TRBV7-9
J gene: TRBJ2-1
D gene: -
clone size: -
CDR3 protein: ASSQMDNEQF

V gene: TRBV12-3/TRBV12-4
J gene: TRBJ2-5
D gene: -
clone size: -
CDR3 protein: ASSLGETQY

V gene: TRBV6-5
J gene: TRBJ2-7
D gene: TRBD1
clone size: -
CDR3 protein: ASRFGTASYEQY

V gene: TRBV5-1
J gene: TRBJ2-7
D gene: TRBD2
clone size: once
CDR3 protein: ASSLSSGSTYEQY

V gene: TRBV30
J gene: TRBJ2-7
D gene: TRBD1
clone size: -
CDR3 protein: AWKPSTGSYEQY

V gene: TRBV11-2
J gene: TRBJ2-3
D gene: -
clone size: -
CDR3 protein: ASSLRPGDTQY

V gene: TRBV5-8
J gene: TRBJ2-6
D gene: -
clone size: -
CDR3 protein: ASSRPVSGANVLT

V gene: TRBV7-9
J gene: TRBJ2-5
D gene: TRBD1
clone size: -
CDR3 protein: ASSGRWDRQETQY

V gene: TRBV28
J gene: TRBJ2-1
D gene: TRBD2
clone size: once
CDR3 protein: ASSLLAGVGNEQF

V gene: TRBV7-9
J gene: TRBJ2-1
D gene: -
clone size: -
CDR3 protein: ASSLHERGNEQF

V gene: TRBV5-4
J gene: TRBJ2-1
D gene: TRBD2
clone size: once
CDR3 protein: ASSLRLAGGEEQF

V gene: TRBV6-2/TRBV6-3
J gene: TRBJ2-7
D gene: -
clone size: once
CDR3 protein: ASSFLQLGATYEQY

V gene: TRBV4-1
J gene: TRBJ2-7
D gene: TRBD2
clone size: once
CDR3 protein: ASSLAAGAIGEQY

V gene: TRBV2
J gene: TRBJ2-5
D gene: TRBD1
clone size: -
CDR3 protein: ASSVESLGGGETQY

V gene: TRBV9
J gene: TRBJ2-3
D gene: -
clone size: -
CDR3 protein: ASSVAGHSGPTDTQY

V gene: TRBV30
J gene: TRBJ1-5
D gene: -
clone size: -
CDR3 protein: AWSVGESSNQPQH

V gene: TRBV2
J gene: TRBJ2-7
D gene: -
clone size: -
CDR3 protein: ASRHRDAQTYEQY

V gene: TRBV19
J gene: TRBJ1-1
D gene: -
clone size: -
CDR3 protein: ASTPPGATEAF

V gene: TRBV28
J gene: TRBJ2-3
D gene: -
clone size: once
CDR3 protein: ASSLRGDTDTQY

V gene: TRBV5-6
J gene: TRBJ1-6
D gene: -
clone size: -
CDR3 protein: ASSLALGNSPLH

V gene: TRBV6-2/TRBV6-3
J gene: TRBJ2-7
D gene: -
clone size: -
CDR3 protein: ASSATTTDYEQY

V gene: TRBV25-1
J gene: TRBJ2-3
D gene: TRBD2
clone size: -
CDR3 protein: ASSDLLAGGQY

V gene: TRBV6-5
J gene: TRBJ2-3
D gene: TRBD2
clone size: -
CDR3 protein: ASTGLAGTTDTQY

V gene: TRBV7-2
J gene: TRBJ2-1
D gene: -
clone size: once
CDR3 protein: ASSLALDYAYNEQF

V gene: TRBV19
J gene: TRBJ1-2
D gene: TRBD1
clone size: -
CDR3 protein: ASSRGQGDYGYT

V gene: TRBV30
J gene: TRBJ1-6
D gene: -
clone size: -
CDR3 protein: AWSPGTLYNSPLH

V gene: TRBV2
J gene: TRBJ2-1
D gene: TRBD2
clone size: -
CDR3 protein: ASSEWGGLDPSGTYEQF

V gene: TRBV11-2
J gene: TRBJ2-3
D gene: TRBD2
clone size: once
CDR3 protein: ASSLAASGGVVGTQY

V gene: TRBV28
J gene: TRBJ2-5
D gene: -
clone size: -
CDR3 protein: ASTLETGHRGTQY

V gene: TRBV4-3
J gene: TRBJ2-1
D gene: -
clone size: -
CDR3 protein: ASSQDSEAFYNEQF

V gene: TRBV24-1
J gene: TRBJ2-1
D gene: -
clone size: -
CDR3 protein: ATSDLLGGNEQF

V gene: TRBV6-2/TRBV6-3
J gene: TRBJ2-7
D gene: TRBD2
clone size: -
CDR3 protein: ASSSGLAGPIYEQY

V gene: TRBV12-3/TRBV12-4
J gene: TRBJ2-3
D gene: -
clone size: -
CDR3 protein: ASSLRSPDTQY

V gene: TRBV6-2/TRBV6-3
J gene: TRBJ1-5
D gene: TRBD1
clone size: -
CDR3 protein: ASSWTGIGQPQH

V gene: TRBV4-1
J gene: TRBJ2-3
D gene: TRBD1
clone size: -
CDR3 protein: ASSPSTGGTDTQY

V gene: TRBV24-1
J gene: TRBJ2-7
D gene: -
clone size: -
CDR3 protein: ATRFFSSPGLYEQY

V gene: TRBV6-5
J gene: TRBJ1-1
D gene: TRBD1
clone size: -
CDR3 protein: ASSSRQGQPEAF

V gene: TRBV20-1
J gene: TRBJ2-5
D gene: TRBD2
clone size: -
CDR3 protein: SASHTSGRTTGETQY

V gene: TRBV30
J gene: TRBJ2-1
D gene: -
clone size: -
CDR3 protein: AWSPLNEQF

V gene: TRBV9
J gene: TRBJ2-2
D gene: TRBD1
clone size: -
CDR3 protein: ASSERGKPGQINTGELF

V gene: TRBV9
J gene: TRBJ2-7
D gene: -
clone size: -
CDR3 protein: ASSVFQGAYEQY